This T cell receptor beta chain emerged from a study of blood T cell repertoires in COVID-19. Study in general: Sample material is recorded as cDNA or gDNA derived from T cells, B-cell-depleted T cells, or PBMCs.

V lost 0 bases, J lost 2 bases, and 12 bases lay in between. Germline V gives CDR1 LGHNA, CDR2 YNFKEQ. The CDR3 loop spans 16 amino acids. Generated by immunoSEQ multiplex PCR, the TCRdb table keeps only in-frame clones and is missing some. The profile shows over 120,000 clones, 81% of them singletons. This receptor was taken from a human donor in a cohort sampled during active COVID-19. Sequences were obtained from peripheral blood. This chain joins TRBV4-2 and TRBJ2-3, with D tentatively TRBD1 (5 bases). The CDR3 protein is CASSQDRDSYTDTQYF. DNA for the CDR3: TGTGCCAGCAGCCAAGATAGAGACAGCTACACAGATACGCAGTATTTT.